The source of this T cell receptor beta chain is a study of Graves' ophthalmopathy and Graves' hyperthyroidism. RNA served as the template for amplifying TCR beta CDR3 regions. The library came from an HTBI-primed first-round RT-PCR and a second-round multiplex PCR. TCRdb passed the multiplex PCR reads through MiXCR, listing each CDR3 protein once. Of roughly 230,000 distinct CDR3 sequences listed, 20% to 25% are singletons. Trimming removed 0 bases from V and 3 bases from J; junction bases left unmatched: 4. Germline values: CDR1 MNHEY, CDR2 SMNVEV (reference sequence). This CDR3 region has 15 residues. Study-wide results and caveats: The model forecast ophthalmopathy progression, reaching about 70% sensitivity and 72% to 80% specificity. A majority of expanded thyroid clonotypes exceeding 0.001 frequency were likewise present in blood.

Someone took the PBMCs out of approximately 10 ml of fresh peripheral blood. On this clonotype itself: Antigen specificity is unknown.

Sequencing input: peripheral blood. This clonotype was sampled from a woman aged 45-65 years with Graves' ophthalmopathy. The chain links TRBV27 to TRBJ2-7, with 8 positions matching TRBD1. This chain's CDR3 is CASSLSLGQDYEQYF. CDR3 DNA: TGTGCCAGCAGTTTATCGCTGGGACAGGACTACGAGCAGTACTTC.